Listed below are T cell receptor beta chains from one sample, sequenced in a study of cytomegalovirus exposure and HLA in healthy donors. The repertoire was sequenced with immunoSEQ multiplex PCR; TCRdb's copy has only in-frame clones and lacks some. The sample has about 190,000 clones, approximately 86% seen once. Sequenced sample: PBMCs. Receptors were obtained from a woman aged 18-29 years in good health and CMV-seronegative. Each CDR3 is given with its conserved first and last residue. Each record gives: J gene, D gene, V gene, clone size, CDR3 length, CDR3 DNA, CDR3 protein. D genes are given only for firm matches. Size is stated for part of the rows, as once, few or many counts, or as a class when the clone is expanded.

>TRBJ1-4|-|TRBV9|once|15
TGTGCCAGCAGCGTAGGTAAAGGGGGAGAAGAAAAACTGTTTTTT
CASSVGKGGEEKLFF
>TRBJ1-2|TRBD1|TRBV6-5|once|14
TGTGCCACCAAAGGCAGGGGGCTGAAGTATGGCTACACCTTC
CATKGRGLKYGYTF
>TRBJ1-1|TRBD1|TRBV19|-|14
TGTGCCAGTAGTATAAGAACAGGGGGTACTGAAGCTTTCTTT
CASSIRTGGTEAFF
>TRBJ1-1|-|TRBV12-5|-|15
TGTGCTAGTGGTTTTCCTGGGGGCGCAGGCACTGAAGCTTTCTTT
CASGFPGGAGTEAFF
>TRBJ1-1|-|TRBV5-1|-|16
TGCGCCAGCAGCTTGACAGGCGCCCAACCGAACACTGAAGCTTTCTTT
CASSLTGAQPNTEAFF
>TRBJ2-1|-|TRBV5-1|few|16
TGCGCCAGCAGCTTGGCAGCGGCCCTTAGGAGGAATGAGCAGTTCTTC
CASSLAAALRRNEQFF
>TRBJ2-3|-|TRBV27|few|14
TGTGCCAGCATCCCCCGGGGAGGCACAGATACGCAGTATTTT
CASIPRGGTDTQYF
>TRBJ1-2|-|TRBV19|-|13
TGTGCCAGTAGTAAGGGGATTCCCTATGGCTACACCTTC
CASSKGIPYGYTF
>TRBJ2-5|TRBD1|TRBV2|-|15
TGTGCCAGCAGCTCTGGGACAGGCGTCCAAGAGACCCAGTACTTC
CASSSGTGVQETQYF
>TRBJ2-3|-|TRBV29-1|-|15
TGCAGCGTTGATAAGCGGGCAGACTCCACAGATACGCAGTATTTT
CSVDKRADSTDTQYF
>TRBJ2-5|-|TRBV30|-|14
TGTGCCTGGAGTGTAGTCAGGGGTCGGAAGTCCCAGTACTTC
CAWSVVRGRKSQYF
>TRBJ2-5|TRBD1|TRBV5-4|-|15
TGTGCCAGCAGCGAAGGACAGGGGGGCCAAGAGACCCAGTACTTC
CASSEGQGGQETQYF
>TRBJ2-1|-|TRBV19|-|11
TGTGCCAGTAGTCCCGGCAATGAGCAGTTCTTC
CASSPGNEQFF
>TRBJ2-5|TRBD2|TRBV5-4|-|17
TGTGCCAGCAGCTTGTTCCCGGGACTAGCGGGGCAAGAGACCCAGTACTTC
CASSLFPGLAGQETQYF
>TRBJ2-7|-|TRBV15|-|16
TGTGCCACCAGCAGAGTGGGCAGAGAAAGCTCCTACGAGCAGTACTTC
CATSRVGRESSYEQYF
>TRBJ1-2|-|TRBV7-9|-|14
TGTGCCAGCAGCCGAGCAGGGTACAGCTATGGCTACACCTTC
CASSRAGYSYGYTF
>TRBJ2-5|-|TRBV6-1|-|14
TGTGCCAGCAGTGAATCGGGGGAATGGGAGACCCAGTACTTC
CASSESGEWETQYF
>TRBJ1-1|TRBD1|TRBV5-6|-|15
TGTGCCAGCAGCCGGACAGGTAATATGAACACTGAAGCTTTCTTT
CASSRTGNMNTEAFF
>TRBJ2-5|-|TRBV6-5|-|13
TGTGCCAGCAGTTACAGCAGGGTAGGGACCCAGTACTTC
CASSYSRVGTQYF
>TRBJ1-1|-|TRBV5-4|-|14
TGTGCCAGCAGCCCTGACACCCATCCCACTGAAGCTTTCTTT
CASSPDTHPTEAFF
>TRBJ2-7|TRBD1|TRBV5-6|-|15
TGTGCCAGCAGCACCGGGACAGGGGGACCCTACGAGCAGTACTTC
CASSTGTGGPYEQYF
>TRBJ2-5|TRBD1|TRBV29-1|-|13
TGCAGCCACAAGACAGGGCCAAGTGAGACCCAGTACTTC
CSHKTGPSETQYF
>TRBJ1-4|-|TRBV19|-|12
TGTGCCAGCAGGGATGGGAATGAAAAACTGTTTTTT
CASRDGNEKLFF
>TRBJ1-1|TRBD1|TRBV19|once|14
TGTGCCAGTAGCAAGGGGGCCGCGGAGACTGAAGCTTTCTTT
CASSKGAAETEAFF
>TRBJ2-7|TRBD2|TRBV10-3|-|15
TGTGCCATCAGTGAGTGGGGGACTAGCGCTGGCGAGCAGTACTTC
CAISEWGTSAGEQYF
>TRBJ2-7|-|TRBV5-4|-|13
TGTGCCAGCAGCTTGAGTACGGCCTACGAGCAGTACTTC
CASSLSTAYEQYF
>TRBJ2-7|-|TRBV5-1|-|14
TGCGCCAGCAGCTTGGGACCGGGTCTTTCCGAGCAGTACTTC
CASSLGPGLSEQYF
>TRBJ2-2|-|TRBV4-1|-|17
TGCGCCAGCAGCCATCCCCGGGACACCCAGAACACCGGGGAGCTGTTTTTT
CASSHPRDTQNTGELFF
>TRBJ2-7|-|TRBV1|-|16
TGCACCAGCAGCTCCCCTGGGCGGGGGGGTCCCTACGAGCAGTACTTC
CTSSSPGRGGPYEQYF
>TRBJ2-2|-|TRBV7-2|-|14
TGTGCCAGCAGCTTGGGACTCAACACCGGGGAGCTGTTTTTT
CASSLGLNTGELFF
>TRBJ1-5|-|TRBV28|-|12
TGTGCCAGCAGCTCAGGGATCCGGCCCCAGCATTTT
CASSSGIRPQHF
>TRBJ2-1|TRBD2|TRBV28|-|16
TGTGCCAGTGGGAGAGTCGGGACTAGCGGGGTGGATGAGCAGTTCTTC
CASGRVGTSGVDEQFF
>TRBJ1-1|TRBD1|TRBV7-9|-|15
TGTGCCAGCAGCGCTTCGACAGGGATGAACACTGAAGCTTTCTTT
CASSASTGMNTEAFF
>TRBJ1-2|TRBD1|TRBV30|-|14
TGTGCCTGGAGTAGAGGGGGCGAGACCTATGGCTACACCTTC
CAWSRGGETYGYTF
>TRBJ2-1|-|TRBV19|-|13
TGTGCCAGTAGTAGGCTAGCGCGGGATGAGCAGTTCTTC
CASSRLARDEQFF
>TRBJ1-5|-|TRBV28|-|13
TGTGCCAGCGGGGGCCTGGTCAATCAGCCCCAGCATTTT
CASGGLVNQPQHF
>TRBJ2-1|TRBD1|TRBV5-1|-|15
TGCGCCACCTCCCTCGGGGGACAGGGGTGGGATGAGCAGTTCTTC
CATSLGGQGWDEQFF
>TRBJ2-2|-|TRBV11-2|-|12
TGTGCCAGCAGCTCCCCGGGTGGGGAGCTGTTTTTT
CASSSPGGELFF
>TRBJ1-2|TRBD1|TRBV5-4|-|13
TGTGCCAGCAGCTCCGGGACAGGGATCGGCTACACCTTC
CASSSGTGIGYTF
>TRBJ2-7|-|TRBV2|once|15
TGTGCCAGCAATATACACTCGGAGGGTACCTACGAGCAGTACTTC
CASNIHSEGTYEQYF
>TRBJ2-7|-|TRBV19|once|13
TGTGCCAGTAGTCCCCCCTATGCATACGAGCAGTACTTC
CASSPPYAYEQYF
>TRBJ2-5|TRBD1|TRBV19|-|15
TGTGCCAGTAGTTTTACAGGGGGATCCCAAGAGACCCAGTACTTC
CASSFTGGSQETQYF
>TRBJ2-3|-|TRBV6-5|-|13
TGTGCCAGCAAAGGAGTGGACACAGATACGCAGTATTTT
CASKGVDTDTQYF
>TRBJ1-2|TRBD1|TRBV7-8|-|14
TGTGCCAGCAGCTCCAGGGGGGTTCCCTATGGCTACACCTTC
CASSSRGVPYGYTF
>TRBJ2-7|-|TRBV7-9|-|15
TGTGCCAGCAAGCCCTCGGGATCCTACTCCTACGAGCAGTACTTC
CASKPSGSYSYEQYF
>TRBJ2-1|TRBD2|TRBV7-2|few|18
TGTGCCAGCAGACCTCCGGGACTAGCGGGAGCCTCCTACAATGAGCAGTTCTTC
CASRPPGLAGASYNEQFF
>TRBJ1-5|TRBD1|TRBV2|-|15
TGTGCCAGCAAACAGACAGGGGGAAACAATCAGCCCCAGCATTTT
CASKQTGGNNQPQHF
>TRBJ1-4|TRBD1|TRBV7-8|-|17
TGTGCCAGCAGCTTAGGGGCAGGGGGATCAACTAATGAAAAACTGTTTTTT
CASSLGAGGSTNEKLFF
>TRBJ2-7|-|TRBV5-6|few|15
TGTGCCAGCATCCAGGTCAGGGGACGATCCTACGAGCAGTACTTC
CASIQVRGRSYEQYF